Sequencing of this T cell receptor beta chain was carried out in a study of cytomegalovirus exposure and HLA in healthy donors (dated by TCRdb to 2016 to 2017). Turning to the overall study: An earlier analysis of roughly 570 of the donors reported about 280 Gb of sequence data and some 110 million unique TCR beta sequences obtained from about 179 million T cells. In addition to the first cohort of 666 subjects, a separate validation cohort of approximately 120 different subjects was used. In an earlier analysis of 550 to 700 of the donors, high-throughput TCR beta sequencing was used to judge whether each TCR beta V gene segment behaved as functional or pseudogenic. In a later genetic analysis, genome-wide SNP genotypes for 398 of the 666 donors were used, and that subset was treated as a discovery cohort. Among roughly 400 genotyped donors of the cohort, an average of around 240,000 unique TCR beta nucleotide sequences were sequenced per donor, approximately 20% of them non-productive. Of the 350 to 450 genotyped donors, 80% to 90% were placed in the genetic ancestry cluster associated with self-reported Caucasian donors. Typing coverage varied by locus: roughly 620-640 donors for A, B, C, DRB1 and DQB1; about 520 for DQA1; 606 for DPA1; 450 to 480 for DPB1. The study aimed to test whether signatures of past pathogen exposure could be identified by cataloging public T cell receptors. An early release that covered some 630 HLA-typed donors contained approximately 290 gigabases of sequencing data and 80 million or so unique TCR sequences. Both class I and class II loci were covered by HLA typing, at four-digit resolution. All discovery cohort repertoires had been generated on a single sequencing platform. A handful of DR-DQ haplotypes were handled as single units for association and clustering because linkage in the cohort was strong. Rather than drawing on any new phenotypic data, the later analysis identified candidate immune exposures from TCR beta sequences and the way those sequences occurred across donors. The study combined high-throughput TCR immunosequencing, statistical association of individual TCRs with disease status, and machine learning to predict cytomegalovirus infection status. A later analysis re-examined previously published TCR beta repertoires from more than 600 donors and added high-resolution HLA genotyping to investigate patterns of TCR occurrence. Alongside the repertoire data, information on donor age, sex, ethnicity and CMV serostatus was compiled. Using immunosequencing, the study profiled T cell repertoires from 666 subjects and related those repertoires to cytomegalovirus serostatus. The paper as a whole reports these results and caveats: Cytomegalovirus status was reported to be diagnosed by the classifier with high specificity and sensitivity in both the original and validation cohorts. Because counts were too low, seventeen rarely observed V segments, including chromosome 9 orphons, were left out of the earlier analysis of 500 to 650 of the donors. Only TCR beta chains were sequenced in this cohort, and the absence of alpha or paired-chain data limited detectable features. The sequencing pipeline was judged likely to have produced a cluster of highly shared sequence variants as a technical artifact. While some public TCRs were present in many individuals, most TCR sequences turned up only very rarely across donors. A later analysis associated about 17,000 TCR beta sequences with specific HLA alleles at a false discovery rate of 0.05. Several of the top co-occurrence clusters appeared to be linked to parvovirus B19, influenza, CMV and Epstein-Barr virus, according to a later analysis. Compared with equally common non-associated chains, HLA-associated TCR beta chains in a later analysis were more clonally expanded and had lower generation probabilities. In an earlier analysis of 587 of the donors, most TCR beta V segments appeared in productive rearrangements about 87% or about 30% of the time, broadly matching IMGT annotations. Three of the identified cytomegalovirus-associated TCR beta chains were confirmed in vitro to be specific for cytomegalovirus antigens. HLA typing was unavailable for some donors at each locus, so association tests used only the typed subset. For the cohort, immune exposure information was limited to CMV serostatus. A further reported finding was that TCR beta sequences accurately predicted the HLA-A and HLA-B alleles for most subjects in the first cohort. The study listed 164 TCR beta chains as associated with cytomegalovirus. Assigning TCR associations to individual alleles was difficult when HLA alleles, especially DR and DQ, strongly co-occurred. Because the 87-base-pair reads could not distinguish some IMGT-functional V segments, including TRBV6-2 and TRBV6-3, those segments were excluded. Roughly uniform sequencing depth across donors was assumed in presence/absence analyses, although this assumption may not hold. In a later genetic analysis, a missense DCLRE1C variant was associated with V-gene and J-gene trimming of TCR beta chains, and the association was replicated in an independent cohort. According to a later genetic analysis, donors in an Asian-associated ancestry cluster had fewer N-insertions in productive TCRs than the approximately 710-donor mean. Linkage disequilibrium might explain the correlated functional status among segregating V segments, but an unknown experimental factor could not be excluded. In a later analysis, most CMV-associated TCR beta chains were found to appear HLA-restricted, with HLA associations seemingly driven largely by CMV exposure. In a later analysis, the rate of TCR association differed among HLA loci, with DRB1 alleles having the most associated TCRs and HLA-C alleles having the fewest. The authors suggested that the approach could potentially be extended to other disease states and immunological phenotypes.

Remarks on this clone: The antigen it recognizes is unknown. No much larger clone exists at a distance of one base, and base qualities are not known.

The library relied on the immunoSEQ multiplex PCR assay. For the multiplex PCR, a mixture combining 60 forward primers for TCR Vbeta segments and 13 reverse primers for TCR Jbeta segments was used. A multiplex PCR assay on genomic DNA amplified the CDR3 region of rearranged TCR beta genes. The amplified TCR beta libraries were sequenced on the Illumina HiSeq System as 87-base-pair reads. The paper's data handling went like this. In a later analysis, approximately 74 million unique TCR beta chains were counted across the roughly 670 repertoires, and roughly 9.9 million of these chains were shared by at least two donors. Raw reads were error-corrected and collapsed into unique sequences with a nearest-neighbor algorithm that merged closely related sequences to remove PCR and sequencing errors. V, D and J gene segments were assigned by aligning CDR3 sequences to IMGT reference sequences. For a sequence to be retained, a match of at least six nucleotides was required to both a V gene segment and a J gene segment. Rearrangements were called productive when the CDR3 lacked stop codons and stayed in frame with V and J; all others were non-productive. Following IMGT convention, CDR3 was defined as the stretch from the second conserved V-encoded cysteine up to the conserved J-encoded phenylalanine. The earlier analysis of 500 to 600 of the donors excluded sequences that lacked an unambiguous match to a single V gene segment. In an earlier analysis of 587 of the donors, a V segment was called functional when productive rearrangements were above 56.7%, and segregating when the standard deviation between donors exceeded 5%. A statistical classification framework was developed to diagnose cytomegalovirus status using the catalog of TCR beta chain sequences. In a later analysis, TCR nucleotide sequences were compared against IMGT/GENE-DB human TR gene sequences so that V and J genes could be assigned. Using the TCRdist pipeline, a later analysis assigned CDR3 sequences along with most-parsimonious VDJ recombination scenarios. In a later analysis, each TCR beta chain was defined by its CDR3 amino acid sequence together with its V-gene family, and reads lacking a unique V-gene family were excluded. In a later analysis, fewer than 600 highly shared, low-generation-probability nucleotide sequences were removed to address suspected cross-contamination and a sequencing artifact. A later analysis calculated a clonal expansion index for each public chain from normalized within-repertoire ranks of inferred template counts. Generation probabilities in a later analysis came from a VDJ recombination model fitted to out-of-frame rearrangements, and those results were checked against IGoR. In a later analysis, hypergeometric tests were used to score TCR-TCR, TCR-HLA and TCR-CMV co-occurrence, with a repertoire-size bias correction applied to TCR pairs. In a later analysis, false discovery rates were estimated by permuting HLA or CMV assignments 20 times. In a later analysis, co-occurring TCRs were grouped using DBSCAN, with TCRdist sequence similarity added in when clustering inside HLA-allele-positive subsets. For co-occurrence clustering, repertoires with fewer than 30,000 or more than 120,000 public chains were excluded, along with about five repertoires with anomalous nucleotide sharing. TCRdb obtained this table from immuneACCESS and retained in-frame rearrangements with V and J assigned. These tables miss some clones; where compared with another copy, unresolved V genes account for less than half of the shortfall, and the remainder is unexplained. That table furnishes V, J and clone size, whereas the DNA furnished D and trimming. The sample yields around 100,000 clones; 79% were counted once. About 3.4% of the sample is taken by the ten largest.

Deletion took 1 base off V and 2 bases off J, with a span of 11 bases between the germline ends. The germline V gene provides CDR1 SGHDN and CDR2 FVKESK. The cysteine opens and the phenylalanine closes a CDR3 of 15 amino acids. The kept DNA is CDR3 alone, 45 bases in frame from the first base. In total, 630 or so healthy bone marrow donors made up the cohort. At the time of sampling, all cohort members were nominally healthy, though unrecorded immune exposures were likely present. The donor tested CMV seronegative, placing the donor among the roughly 350 seronegative members of the cohort. A peripheral blood sample was collected from each donor, and TCR beta sequencing was performed on peripheral blood mononuclear cells. The Qiagen DNeasy Blood Extraction Kit was used to extract genomic DNA from the blood cell samples.

The TCR comes from a woman in her forties in good health and CMV-seronegative. The rearranged segments are TRBV14 and TRBJ2-5; a tentative D match to TRBD1 spans 6 bases. Sequencing was performed on PBMCs. The CDR3 protein: CASSQGRGWQETQYF. The sequenced DNA: TGTGCCAGCAGCCAAGGCAGGGGCTGGCAAGAGACCCAGTACTTC.